This section outlines one T cell receptor (beta chain) sequence together with its context. TCRdb reprocessed the 5' RACE reads; each CDR3 protein has one entry and no DNA is given. Here the sample table reports 200,000 to 300,000 distinct CDR3 sequences. These data come from a study of T cells expressing NK-cell markers. The length of the CDR3 is 12 residues. Looked up from germline, CDR1 is LGHDT and CDR2 is YNNKEL (reference sequence). The chain couples TRBV3-1 to TRBJ1-1. Sequencing was carried out using blood T cells: a sorted CD56 or NKG2C T cell subset, CD4+ or CD8+ T cells, or bulk PBMC T cells (not recorded which). The receptor comes from a man younger than 35 in good health. This CDR3 reads CASSQAGDEAFF.